This TCR beta chain came from a study of blood T cell repertoires in COVID-19. The table came from immunoSEQ multiplex PCR; TCRdb's copy has only in-frame clones and leaves some out. The table lists about 190,000 clones, less than 80% of them singletons. CDR3 length: 16 residues. Germline lookup yields CDR1 SGHRS and CDR2 YFSETQ. J was trimmed by 7 bases and V by 3 bases; bases with no gene match: 9. The material sequenced was peripheral blood. The rearrangement uses TRBV5-1 and TRBJ2-1, with 11 nucleotides matching TRBD1. The sequence came from a woman between 45 and 65 years old with acute or convalescent COVID-19. For the CDR3, the DNA is TGCGCCAGCAGCTCGTCCCAGGACAGGGGGCGAAATGAGCAGTTCTTC. Encoded protein: CASSSSQDRGRNEQFF. The whole variable domain, remainder taken from reference TRBV5-1 and TRBJ2-1, is KAGVTQTPRYLIKTRGQQVTLSCSPISGHRSVSWYQQTPGQGLQFLFEYFSETQRNKGNFPGRFSGRQFSNSRSEMNVSTLELGDSALYLCASSSSQDRGRNEQFFGPGTRLTVL.